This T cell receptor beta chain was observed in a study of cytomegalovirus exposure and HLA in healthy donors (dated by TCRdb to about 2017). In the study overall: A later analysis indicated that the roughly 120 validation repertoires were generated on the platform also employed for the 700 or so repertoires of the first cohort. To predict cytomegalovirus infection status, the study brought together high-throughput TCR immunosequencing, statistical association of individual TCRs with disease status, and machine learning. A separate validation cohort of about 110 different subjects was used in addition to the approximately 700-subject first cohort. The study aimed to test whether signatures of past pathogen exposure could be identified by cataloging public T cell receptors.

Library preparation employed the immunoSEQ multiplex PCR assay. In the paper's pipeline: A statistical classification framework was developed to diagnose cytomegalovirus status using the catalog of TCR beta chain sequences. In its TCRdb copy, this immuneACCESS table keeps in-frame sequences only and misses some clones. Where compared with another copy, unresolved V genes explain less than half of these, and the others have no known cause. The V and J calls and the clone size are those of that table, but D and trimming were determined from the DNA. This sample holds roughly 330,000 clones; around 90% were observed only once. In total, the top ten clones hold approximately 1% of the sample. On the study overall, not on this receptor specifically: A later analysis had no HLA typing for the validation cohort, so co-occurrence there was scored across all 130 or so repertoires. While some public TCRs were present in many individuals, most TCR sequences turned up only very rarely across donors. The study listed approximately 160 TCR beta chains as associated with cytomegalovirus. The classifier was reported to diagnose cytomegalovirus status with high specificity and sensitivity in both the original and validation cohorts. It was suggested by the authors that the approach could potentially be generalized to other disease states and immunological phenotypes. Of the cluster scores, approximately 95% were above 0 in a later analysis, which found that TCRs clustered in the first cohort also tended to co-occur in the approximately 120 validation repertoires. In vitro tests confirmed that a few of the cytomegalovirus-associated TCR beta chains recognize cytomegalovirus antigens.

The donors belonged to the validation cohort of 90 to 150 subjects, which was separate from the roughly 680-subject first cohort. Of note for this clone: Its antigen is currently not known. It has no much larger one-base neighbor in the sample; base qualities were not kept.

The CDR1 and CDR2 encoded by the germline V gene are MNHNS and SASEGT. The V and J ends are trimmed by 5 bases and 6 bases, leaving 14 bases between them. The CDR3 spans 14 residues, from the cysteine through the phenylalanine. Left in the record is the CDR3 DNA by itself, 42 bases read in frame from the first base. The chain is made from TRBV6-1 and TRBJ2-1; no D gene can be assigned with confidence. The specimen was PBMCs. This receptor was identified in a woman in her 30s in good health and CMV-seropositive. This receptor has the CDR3 CASSLSRPSNEQFF. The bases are TGTGCCAGCAGTCTCAGCCGCCCCAGCAATGAGCAGTTCTTC.